This T cell receptor beta chain was documented in a study of CD8 T cells in Susac syndrome. Sequencing of TCR beta was undertaken in CD8+ and CD4+ T cells derived from blood. The authors negatively isolated CD8+ and CD4+ T cells and FACS-enriched TEMRA cells. The CDR3 contains 14 residues. CDR1 and CDR2 (germline): DFQATT, SNEGSKA (reference sequence). With random hexamers, 0.5 to 1 ug RNA was reverse transcribed. TCRdb re-called the immunoSEQ multiplex PCR reads through MiXCR, storing one row per CDR3 protein. The repertoire holds 150,000 to 200,000 distinct CDR3 sequences, with just under 95% as singletons.

The chain links TRBV20-1 to TRBJ2-3; D tentatively reads TRBD1 or TRBD2 (5 bases each). The TCR was taken from a human donor in good health. The sample taken for sequencing was CD4+ T cells from PBMCs. CDR3 loop: CNPLSGTSTDTQYF. CDR3 in DNA: TGCAACCCCTTGTCGGGGACGAGCACAGATACGCAGTATTTT.